This T cell receptor beta chain was profiled in a study of cytomegalovirus exposure and HLA in healthy donors. Study results and limitations: In a later analysis, across HLA loci, associated TCR counts were highest for DRB1, lowest for HLA-C. In a later analysis, V- and J-gene trimming of beta chains associated with a DCLRE1C missense variant, replicated independently. The productive fraction for most TCR beta V segments was about 87% or about 30% in an earlier analysis. Presence/absence analyses took donor sequencing depth as roughly uniform.

The study ran its PCR with 60 Vbeta and 13 Jbeta primers. TCRdb keeps only in-frame clones here, not all; method: immunoSEQ multiplex PCR. The sample includes about 75,000 clones, 70% to 85% of them seen just once. A word on this clone: Its antigen remains unknown.

The germline V and J ends were trimmed by 3 bases and 0 bases, with 9 bases remaining between them. This CDR3 contains 14 residues. Germline-derived CDR1 and CDR2 are KGHSH and LQKENI. The rearrangement links TRBV18 to TRBJ2-7; D is uncertain. Specimen: PBMCs. This receptor was obtained from a man between 65 and 85 years old in good health and CMV-seropositive. CDR3 coding DNA: TGTGCCAGCTCACCTCCACAGAGCTCCTACGAGCAGTACTTC. It is translated as CASSPPQSSYEQYF. Full variable domain (missing parts from reference TRBV18 and TRBJ2-7): NAGVMQNPRHLVRRRGQEARLRCSPMKGHSHVYWYRQLPEEGLKFMVYLQKENIIDESGMPKERFSAEFPKEGPSILRIQQVVRGDSAAYFCASSPPQSSYEQYFGPGTRLTVT.